This entry lists 25 T cell receptor beta chains sequenced from one sample in a study of identifying expanded T cells in peripheral blood. Sequencing used immunoSEQ multiplex PCR; TCRdb keeps in-frame clones, though not all of them. The data hold roughly 100,000 clones, with around 89% observed a single time. Sequenced input: blood. All receptors come from a person aged 18 to 75 in good health.

The V gene is TRBV11-3, the J gene TRBJ1-1; D gene ambiguous. The CDR3 has 13 amino acids. V was pared by 6 bases and J by 1 base, with 9 bases between. Germline values: CDR1 SGHNT, CDR2 YENEEA. The CDR3 sequence: CASSTQENTEAFF. DNA of the CDR3: TGTGCCAGCAGTACCCAGGAGAACACTGAAGCTTTCTTT.

The V gene is TRBV7-9, the J gene TRBJ1-1; 7 bases line up with TRBD1. CDR1 is SEHNR, CDR2 FQNEAQ, per germline (reference sequence). This CDR3 is 13 amino acids long. Trimming took 3 bases from V and 13 from J; bases not matched to a gene: 11. CDR3 region: CASSLSSQGKDFF. In DNA, the CDR3 is TGTGCCAGCAGCTTGAGTTCACAGGGGAAGGATTTCTTT. Looking up the rest from reference TRBV7-9 and TRBJ1-1 gives the full variable domain: DTGVSQNPRHKITKRGQNVTFRCDPISEHNRLYWYRQTLGQGPEFLTYFQNEAQLEKSRLLSDRFSAERPKGSFSTLEIQRTEQGDSAMYLCASSLSSQGKDFFGQGTRLTVV.

The CDR3, as DNA: TGTGCCATCAGTACAGGGGGCGACGAGCAGTACTTC. Residues: CAISTGGDEQYF. The V and J genes are TRBV10-3 and TRBJ2-7; 9 positions agree with TRBD1. Germline V lookup: CDR1 ENHRY, CDR2 SYGVKD. This CDR3 spans 12 amino acids. Losses at the gene ends were 5 bases for V and 5 bases for J; bases not matched to a gene: 1.

This clone has just one count. V gene TRBV5-8 combines with J gene TRBJ1-5, with a weak D call TRBD1 (6 bases). Between the trimmed V and J ends, which lost 3 bases and 5 bases, there was a span of 15 bases. CDR1 is SGHTS, CDR2 YDEGEE, per germline. This CDR3 comprises 15 residues. The CDR3 is CASSWSGGEYQPQHF. The CDR3 DNA sequence: TGTGCCAGCAGCTGGTCCGGGGGCGAATATCAGCCCCAGCATTTT.

The CDR3 here is CASSQDPGQGWTGANVLTF. CDR3 nucleotide sequence: TGCGCCAGCAGCCAGGATCCGGGACAGGGGTGGACTGGGGCCAACGTCCTGACTTTC. The J gene is TRBJ2-6, the V gene TRBV4-3; TRBD1 agrees at 10 bases. CDR3 size: 19 residues. Trimming took 3 bases from V and 2 from J; bases not matched to a gene: 10. Germline V lookup: CDR1 LGHNA, CDR2 YSLEER.

CDR3 in DNA: TGTGCCAGCAGTTTCGACGGAACAGGGCCCTACGAGCAGTACTTC. This gives the protein CASSFDGTGPYEQYF. V usage is TRBV6-6 and J usage is TRBJ2-7; TRBD1 is a possible D gene (6 bases). The V end was cut by 4 bases, the J end by 2 bases, with 15 bases between. Germline V gene data show CDR1 as MNHNY and CDR2 as SVGAGI (reference sequence). The CDR3 is 15 residues long.

The rearrangement joins TRBV2 to TRBJ1-5; TRBD1 is a possible D gene (5 bases). Deletions cut 5 bases from V and 7 bases from J, with 15 bases between. The CDR3 runs to 14 residues. Germline CDR1 is SNHLY and CDR2 is FYNNEI. In nucleotides, the CDR3 is TGTGCCAGCAGTACCGGGACTGAGGGGCAGCCCCAGCATTTT. Its translation: CASSTGTEGQPQHF.

The V gene is TRBV4-2, the J gene TRBJ1-1, with 7 positions matching TRBD1. Germline V gene lookup returns CDR1 LGHNA and CDR2 YNFKEQ. Trimming took 6 bases from V and 4 from J; bases not matched to a gene: 11. This CDR3 region has 15 residues. The CDR3 sequence: CASSTSAGQRTEAFF. As DNA, the CDR3 is TGTGCCAGCAGTACTAGCGCGGGACAGCGCACTGAAGCTTTCTTT.

The J gene is TRBJ1-1, the V gene TRBV28; D is unclear. Trimming pared 1 base from V and 0 bases from J, leaving 9 bases between. CDR1 and CDR2 from the germline V gene are MDHEN and SYDVKM. The CDR3 has 15 amino acids. The CDR3: CASSLYGDLNTEAFF. The CDR3 bases are TGTGCCAGCAGTTTATACGGGGATCTGAACACTGAAGCTTTCTTT.

V and J are TRBV7-2 and TRBJ2-7; TRBD1 matches 10 bases. The CDR3 has 14 residues. The ends lost 1 base at V and 4 bases at J; junction bases unmatched: 1. Germline V CDR1 and CDR2: SGHTA, FQGNSA. CDR3 nucleotides: TGTGCCAGCAGCTTAGGGGGACAGGGGTACGAGCAGTACTTC. Amino acid sequence: CASSLGGQGYEQYF.

The chain combines TRBV6-5 with TRBJ1-3; D unclear. Between the trimmed V and J ends, which lost 0 bases and 2 bases, there was a span of 2 bases. Germline CDR1 reads MNHEY; CDR2 reads SVGAGI. The CDR3 has 13 residues. The CDR3 sequence: CASSYSPGNTIYF. The CDR3, as DNA: TGTGCCAGCAGTTACTCGCCTGGAAACACCATATATTTT.

This clone was found once. The genes are TRBV9 and TRBJ2-3; D is ambiguous. The CDR3 sequence is 13 residues long. The ends were cut back, 3 bases at V and 2 bases at J, with 7 bases in the middle. In germline, CDR1 is SGDLS, CDR2 YYNGEE. In DNA, the CDR3 is TGTGCCAGCAGCGGCTCCGCCACAGATACGCAGTATTTT. Encoded protein: CASSGSATDTQYF.

The genes are TRBV29-1 and TRBJ2-2; maybe TRBD1 (6 bases). V lost 5 bases, J lost 6 bases, and 7 bases lay in between. Germline-derived CDR1 and CDR2 are SQVTM and ANQGSEA. The CDR3 extends over 11 amino acids. CDR3 coding DNA: TGCAGCGTTCACAGGGCCGGGGAGCTGTTTTTT. Translation: CSVHRAGELFF.

This clone was counted a single time. V and J are TRBV7-9 and TRBJ2-3; 8 nucleotides align to TRBD2. Germline-derived CDR1 and CDR2 are SEHNR and FQNEAQ (reference sequence). The CDR3 has 13 amino acids. J gave up 4 bases and V 6 bases, and 3 bases lay outside the gene matches. The CDR3, as DNA: TGTGCCAGCAGGACTAGCGACCCAGATACGCAGTATTTT. Encoded protein: CASRTSDPDTQYF. The entire variable domain, with the rest obtained from reference TRBV7-9 and TRBJ2-3, is as follows: DTGVSQNPRHKITKRGQNVTFRCDPISEHNRLYWYRQTLGQGPEFLTYFQNEAQLEKSRLLSDRFSAERPKGSFSTLEIQRTEQGDSAMYLCASRTSDPDTQYFGPGTRLTVL.

The chain couples TRBV29-1 to TRBJ2-1; no definite D call. The CDR3 sequence is 14 residues long. The ends were cut back, 8 bases at V and 0 bases at J, with 14 bases in the middle. The V gene's germline CDR1 is SQVTM and CDR2 ANQGSEA. This CDR3 reads CSTKTESSYNEQFF. CDR3 DNA sequence: TGCAGCACGAAGACTGAGAGCTCCTACAATGAGCAGTTCTTC.

The chain carries TRBV21-1 and TRBJ2-7; the table's D gene call, TRBD1, was not cross checked with the DNA. TRBV21-1 constitutes a pseudogene. The CDR3 contains 17 residues. CDR3: CASSKALGAGHSYEQYF. CDR3 sequence (DNA): TGTGCCAGCAGCAAAGCGCTAGGGGCCGGACACTCCTACGAGCAGTACTTC.

The chain has TRBV12-5 and TRBJ2-5, with D unclear. CDR3 length: 12 amino acids. From germline, CDR1 is LGHNT and CDR2 FRNRAP. The germline V and J ends were trimmed by 1 base and 2 bases, with 2 bases remaining between them. As DNA, the CDR3 is TGTGCTAGTGGTTTGGAACAAGAGACCCAGTACTTC. This codes for CASGLEQETQYF.

The chain combines TRBV28 with TRBJ1-4; D is unclear. Germline V gives CDR1 MDHEN, CDR2 SYDVKM. V was pared by 1 base and J by 8 bases, with 14 bases between. This CDR3 has 15 amino acids. As DNA, the CDR3 is TGTGCCAGCAGTTTATTCGGACCTAAAGGGGAAAAACTGTTTTTT. This gives the protein CASSLFGPKGEKLFF. Variable domain in full (rest from reference TRBV28 and TRBJ1-4): DVKVTQSSRYLVKRTGEKVFLECVQDMDHENMFWYRQDPGLGLRLIYFSYDVKMKEKGDIPEGYSVSREKKERFSLILESASTNQTSMYLCASSLFGPKGEKLFFGSGTQLSVL.

This clone is a singleton in its sample. V is TRBV18 and J is TRBJ2-3; D gene ambiguous. This CDR3 contains 14 residues. V was cut by 1 base and J by 1 base, with 6 bases left in between. Germline V gene sequence: CDR1 KGHSH, CDR2 LQKENI. The CDR3 protein is CASSPRMGTDTQYF. In nucleotides, the CDR3 is TGTGCCAGCTCACCACGGATGGGCACAGATACGCAGTATTTT.

The chain joins TRBV4-1 to TRBJ2-1, with 8 positions matching TRBD1. J gave up 8 bases and V 4 bases, and 10 bases lay outside the gene matches. The CDR3 covers 15 residues. CDR1 MGHRA and CDR2 YSYEKL come from the germline V gene. In nucleotides, the CDR3 is TGCGCCAGCAGCCGAGAAGGACAGGGCCTCGATGAGCAGTTCTTC. It translates to CASSREGQGLDEQFF.

The chain employs TRBV7-9 and TRBJ1-1, with a possible D match to TRBD1 (6 bases). The CDR3 has 15 amino acids. Trimming took 1 base from V and 5 from J, leaving 14 bases between them. Germline CDR1 reads SEHNR; CDR2 reads FQNEAQ (reference sequence). The CDR3 loop reads CASSLVGAFGTEAFF. The CDR3 DNA is TGTGCCAGCAGCTTAGTGGGGGCGTTTGGGACTGAAGCTTTCTTT.

The DNA for the CDR3 is TGCGCCAGCGGCGATCAGAGGGACACTGAAGCTTTCTTT. Amino acid sequence: CASGDQRDTEAFF. The J gene is TRBJ1-1, the V gene TRBV5-1; D call uncertain. V lost 7 bases, J lost 3 bases, and 13 bases lay in between. This CDR3 spans 13 amino acids. Per germline, CDR1 SGHRS and CDR2 YFSETQ. Full variable domain (rest looked up from reference TRBV5-1 and TRBJ1-1): KAGVTQTPRYLIKTRGQQVTLSCSPISGHRSVSWYQQTPGQGLQFLFEYFSETQRNKGNFPGRFSGRQFSNSRSEMNVSTLELGDSALYLCASGDQRDTEAFFGQGTRLTVV.

The rearrangement links TRBV10-3 to TRBJ2-7; TRBD2 aligns across 7 bases. The CDR3 totals 15 residues. Germline CDR1 and CDR2: ENHRY and SYGVKD. V lost 4 bases to trimming and J lost 3 bases; unmatched junction nucleotides: 9. DNA of the CDR3: TGTGCCATCAGTGTAAGGCCCAGCGGGGACTACGAGCAGTACTTC. Encoded protein: CAISVRPSGDYEQYF.

The chain has TRBV9 and TRBJ1-3; D remains ambiguous. This CDR3 region has 15 residues. Trimming left V 2 bases short and J 0 bases short, with 9 bases between. Germline values: CDR1 SGDLS, CDR2 YYNGEE. CDR3 residues: CASSVQVGSGNTIYF. CDR3 coding DNA: TGTGCCAGCAGCGTTCAAGTCGGCTCTGGAAACACCATATATTTT.

The rearrangement uses TRBV5-4 and TRBJ1-5; D uncertain. Trimming shortened V by 7 bases and J by 5 bases, and 4 bases separated the two germline ends. The CDR3 spans 10 residues. Germline CDR1 SGHNT, CDR2 YYREEE (reference sequence). CDR3: CASSYQPQHF. The CDR3 region has the DNA TGTGCCAGCTCCTATCAGCCCCAGCATTTT.